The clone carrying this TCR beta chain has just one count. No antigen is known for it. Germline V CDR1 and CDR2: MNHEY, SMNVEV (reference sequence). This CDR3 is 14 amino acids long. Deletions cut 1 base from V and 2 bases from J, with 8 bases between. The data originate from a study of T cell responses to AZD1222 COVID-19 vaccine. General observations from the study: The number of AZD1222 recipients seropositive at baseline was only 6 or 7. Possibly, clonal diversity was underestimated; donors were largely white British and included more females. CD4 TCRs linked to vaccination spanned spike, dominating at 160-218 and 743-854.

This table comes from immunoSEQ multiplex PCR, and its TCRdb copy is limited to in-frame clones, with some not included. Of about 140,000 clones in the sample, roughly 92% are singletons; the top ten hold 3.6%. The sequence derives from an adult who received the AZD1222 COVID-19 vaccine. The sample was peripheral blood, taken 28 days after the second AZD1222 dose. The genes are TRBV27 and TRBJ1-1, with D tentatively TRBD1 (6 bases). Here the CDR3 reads CASSLYRANTEAFF. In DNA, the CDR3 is TGTGCCAGCAGTTTATACAGGGCAAACACTGAAGCTTTCTTT.